This entry lists 29 T cell receptor beta chains sequenced from one sample in a study of T cells after yellow fever vaccination. In TCRdb, the 5' RACE reads were re-called with MiXCR into one record per CDR3 protein. The data contain hundreds of thousands of distinct CDR3 sequences, under 15% of them singletons. The material was CD4+ T cells sorted from PBMCs, obtained 15 days after the yellow fever booster vaccination. The source is a man younger than 30 who received the YFV17D yellow fever vaccine.

There are a few counts of this clonotype. This chain connects TRBV12-3 or TRBV12-4 to TRBJ2-1, with 7 bases identical to TRBD1. The V gene end was trimmed by 6 bases and the J gene end by 9 bases; junction bases not matched to a gene: 14. CDR3 length: 15 residues. The CDR3, as DNA: TGTGCCAGCAGAAGGAGTGAGGGGGCGACGGTTGAGCAGTTCTTC. It encodes CASRRSEGATVEQFF.

DNA for the CDR3: TGTGCCAGCAGTGGACGGGACACCAACTACGAGCAGTACTTC. Encoded protein: CASSGRDTNYEQYF. J is TRBJ2-7 and V is TRBV2; a weak D match, TRBD1 (6 bases). The CDR3 contains 14 residues. Germline V lookup: CDR1 SNHLY, CDR2 FYNNEI. V lost 4 bases, J lost 3 bases, and 13 bases lay in between.

The V and J genes are TRBV5-1 and TRBJ2-3, with D perhaps TRBD2 (5 bases). V lost 0 bases to trimming and J lost 2 bases, with 10 bases between them. The CDR3 covers 15 residues. The germline V gene encodes CDR1 SGHRS and CDR2 YFSETQ. The CDR3 spells CASSLALVNTDTQYF. The CDR3 DNA reads TGCGCCAGCAGCTTGGCACTAGTGAACACAGATACGCAGTATTTT. The complete variable domain, with remaining parts taken from reference TRBV5-1 and TRBJ2-3, reads KAGVTQTPRYLIKTRGQQVTLSCSPISGHRSVSWYQQTPGQGLQFLFEYFSETQRNKGNFPGRFSGRQFSNSRSEMNVSTLELGDSALYLCASSLALVNTDTQYFGPGTRLTVL.

The chain carries TRBV3-1 and TRBJ2-3; D unclear. With 4 bases removed from V and 4 bases from J, the gap between germline ends came to 9 bases. CDR3 size: 13 residues. Per germline, CDR1 LGHDT and CDR2 YNNKEL (reference sequence). CDR3 DNA sequence: TGTGCCAGCAGCCTCCTCTGGGCAGATACGCAGTATTTT. This encodes CASSLLWADTQYF.

The chain links TRBV12-3 or TRBV12-4 to TRBJ1-1; weak D call: TRBD1 (5 bases). The CDR3 loop spans 12 amino acids. The V end was cut by 9 bases, the J end by 5 bases, with 13 bases between. The CDR3 DNA reads TGTGCCAGTACGGACGGGACTACTGAAGCTTTCTTT. Translation gives CASTDGTTEAFF.

The V and J genes are TRBV20-1 and TRBJ2-5, with 15 bases identical to TRBD2. The V and J ends lost 5 bases and 4 bases, in that order; junction bases with no gene match: 5. The CDR3 spans 15 residues. Germline lookup yields CDR1 DFQATT and CDR2 SNEGSKA (reference sequence). CDR3 DNA sequence: TGCAGTGCTTTTCCGGGACTAGCGGGGGGAGAGACCCAGTACTTC. Its translation is CSAFPGLAGGETQYF.

The chain links TRBV6-5 to TRBJ1-5; no clear D. CDR1 and CDR2 (germline): MNHEY, SVGAGI. This CDR3 comprises 14 residues. Trimming took off 6 bases at V and 0 bases at J, with 9 bases between the two ends. The CDR3 bases are TGTGCCAGCAGATCCAGCCATAGCAATCAGCCCCAGCATTTT. Translation: CASRSSHSNQPQHF.

This clonotype was picked up many times. V gene TRBV18 combines with J gene TRBJ1-2; D ambiguous. The CDR3 totals 15 residues. The V gene lost 4 bases and the J gene lost 4 bases, with 16 bases spanning the gap. Per germline, CDR1 KGHSH and CDR2 LQKENI. The CDR3 loop reads CASSQLPGVGYGYTF. CDR3 coding DNA: TGTGCCAGCTCACAACTACCTGGAGTCGGCTATGGCTACACCTTC.

There are a few counts of this clonotype. This rearrangement joins TRBV3-1 to TRBJ2-7; 7 bases agree with TRBD2. The ends lost 3 bases at V and 6 bases at J; junction bases unmatched: 14. This CDR3 is built from 16 residues. Germline V gene lookup returns CDR1 LGHDT and CDR2 YNNKEL (reference sequence). CDR3 DNA: TGTGCCAGCAGCCATTCGGTGGGACTATCGGCCTCCGAGCAGTACTTC. Amino acid sequence: CASSHSVGLSASEQYF.

This clonotype turned up a few times. The chain employs TRBV20-1 and TRBJ2-5; TRBD1 might be the D (5 bases). The V gene lost 5 bases and the J gene lost 5 bases, with 12 bases spanning the gap. The germline V gene has CDR1 DFQATT and CDR2 SNEGSKA (reference sequence). The CDR3 length is 12 residues. CDR3 sequence reads: CSASGLGETQYF. The CDR3 nucleotides are TGCAGTGCTTCAGGGTTGGGGGAGACCCAGTACTTC.

This clonotype was seen only a few times. The V and J genes are TRBV6-6 and TRBJ1-5; 7 positions match TRBD1. CDR1 is MNHNY and CDR2 is SVGAGI in the germline V gene (reference sequence). The CDR3 is 15 residues long. Trimming took 2 bases from V and 2 from J; bases not matched to a gene: 3. In nucleotides, the CDR3 is TGTGCCAGCAGTTACGCTGGACAGGGCAATCAGCCCCAGCATTTT. Translation: CASSYAGQGNQPQHF.

The sample holds many counts of this clonotype. V and J are TRBV5-6 and TRBJ1-6, with 7 bases matching TRBD1. Losses at the gene ends were 3 bases for V and 2 bases for J; bases not matched to a gene: 2. The CDR3 is 15 residues long. Germline CDR1 is SGHDT and CDR2 is YYEEEE. CDR3 coding DNA: TGTGCCAGCAGCTGGACAGGCCCCTATAATTCACCCCTCCACTTT. It specifies CASSWTGPYNSPLHF.

This clonotype was found many times. The rearrangement joins TRBV5-1 to TRBJ2-1; TRBD2 agrees at 7 bases. Trimming at V came to 6 bases and at J to 5 bases, leaving 8 bases not matched to a gene. The CDR3 spans 14 residues. In germline, CDR1 is SGHRS, CDR2 YFSETQ. The CDR3 DNA reads as TGCGCCAGCATCCTTGAGCGGGGCCACAATGAGCAGTTCTTC. It is translated as CASILERGHNEQFF.

This clonotype has a handful of counts. The chain has TRBV10-3 and TRBJ1-2; TRBD1 matches 7 bases. The CDR3 length is 13 residues. V lost 5 bases and J lost 4; bases outside the gene matches: 4. Germline values: CDR1 ENHRY, CDR2 SYGVKD. CDR3 sequence (DNA): TGTGCCATCAGTTCCGGGACAGTCTATGGCTACACCTTC. It yields the protein CAISSGTVYGYTF.

The chain links TRBV6-5 to TRBJ1-2; weak D call: TRBD1 (5 bases). V lost 4 bases and J lost 8, with 23 bases in between. The CDR3 is 16 residues long. Looked up from germline, CDR1 is MNHEY and CDR2 is SVGAGI. This CDR3 is CASSLLRYNGAQGYTF. DNA for the CDR3: TGTGCCAGCAGTTTACTCCGCTATAACGGGGCTCAAGGCTACACCTTC.

This clonotype was seen a few times. This sequence joins TRBV4-2 and TRBJ1-5, with D tentatively TRBD1 (5 bases). The germline V gene encodes CDR1 LGHNA and CDR2 YNFKEQ. V lost 3 bases, J lost 8 bases, and 20 bases lay in between. The CDR3 sequence is 16 residues long. The CDR3 sequence: CASSHPSFGAYEPQHF. In DNA, the CDR3 is TGTGCCAGCAGCCACCCCTCATTTGGGGCGTATGAGCCCCAGCATTTT.

The rearrangement joins TRBV5-1 to TRBJ1-2; no clear D gene. Per germline, CDR1 SGHRS and CDR2 YFSETQ. The CDR3 sequence is 13 residues long. V lost 3 bases and J lost 9, with 15 bases in between. The DNA of the CDR3 is TGCGCCAGCAGCTCCGATTACCCGGGGAGCTACACCTTC. Protein product: CASSSDYPGSYTF.

V gene TRBV4-3 combines with J gene TRBJ1-2, with no clear D. V lost 0 bases and J 7 bases, leaving 15 bases between the germline ends. The CDR3 length is 15 residues. Germline V CDR1 and CDR2: LGHNA, YSLEER. This CDR3 reads CASSQERNEWGGYTF. DNA for the CDR3: TGCGCCAGCAGCCAAGAACGGAATGAATGGGGTGGCTACACCTTC.

CDR3 DNA: TGCGCCAGCAGCAGTCGGGACAGGGGGCTAAGAACTGAAGCTTTCTTT. Translated, it gives CASSSRDRGLRTEAFF. The rearrangement uses TRBV5-1 and TRBJ1-1; 12 positions agree with TRBD1. Trimming took 4 bases from V and 5 from J; bases not matched to a gene: 9. CDR1 is SGHRS and CDR2 is YFSETQ in the germline V gene. CDR3 size: 16 residues.

The sample holds a few counts of this clonotype. The V gene is TRBV6-6, the J gene TRBJ1-2, with TRBD1 as a possible D gene (6 bases). The CDR3 loop spans 13 amino acids. V lost 4 bases and J lost 2, with 8 bases in between. Germline V gene data show CDR1 as MNHNY and CDR2 as SVGAGI (reference sequence). The CDR3 protein is CASSSGGNYGYTF. The CDR3 DNA sequence: TGTGCCAGCAGTTCCGGGGGCAACTATGGCTACACCTTC.

This clonotype was counted only a few times. The CDR3 DNA reads TGTGCCAGCAGCCCCAGGACAGACTCCTACGAGCAGTACTTC. Translation: CASSPRTDSYEQYF. The chain is built from TRBV5-5 and TRBJ2-7; TRBD1 might be the D (6 bases). V was pared by 4 bases and J by 0 bases, with 11 bases between. CDR3 size: 14 residues. CDR1 and CDR2 (germline): SGHKS, YYEKEE (reference sequence). The complete variable domain, with remaining parts taken from reference TRBV5-5 and TRBJ2-7, reads DAGVTQSPTHLIKTRGQQVTLRCSPISGHKSVSWYQQVLGQGPQFIFQYYEKEERGRGNFPDRFSARQFPNYSSELNVNALLLGDSALYLCASSPRTDSYEQYFGPGTRLTVT.

This clonotype was found many times. The rearrangement uses TRBV3-1 and TRBJ1-5; D perhaps matches TRBD1 (6 bases). The V end was cut by 1 base, the J end by 4 bases, with 8 bases between. This CDR3 has 14 amino acids. Germline CDR1 and CDR2: LGHDT and YNNKEL (reference sequence). The CDR3 region has the DNA TGTGCCAGCAGCCAAGTTGGACAGAATCAGCCCCAGCATTTT. This sequence encodes CASSQVGQNQPQHF.

The J gene is TRBJ2-7, the V gene TRBV6-2 or TRBV6-3; D is ambiguous. Per the germline V gene, CDR1 is MNHEY and CDR2 is SVGEGT. V gave up 4 bases and J gave up 3 bases, with 13 bases separating them. The length of the CDR3 is 14 residues. CDR3 DNA sequence: TGTGCCAGCAGTTCCCCCAGAGAGTACTACGAGCAGTACGTC. Its translation: CASSSPREYYEQYV.

V gene TRBV5-1 combines with J gene TRBJ2-1, with TRBD2 matching 8 bases. Losses at the gene ends were 3 bases for V and 7 bases for J; bases not matched to a gene: 9. CDR3 length equals 15 residues. CDR1 and CDR2 from the germline V gene are SGHRS and YFSETQ. The CDR3 loop is CASSYIGSGDNEQFF. For the CDR3, the DNA is TGCGCCAGCAGCTACATTGGTAGCGGGGATAATGAGCAGTTCTTC.

The table lists this clonotype with many counts. The V call is TRBV7-6, the J call TRBJ2-1, with D tentatively TRBD1 or TRBD2 (7 bases each). From germline, CDR1 is SGHVS and CDR2 FNYEAQ. The germline V and J ends were trimmed by 1 base and 5 bases, with 12 bases remaining between them. This CDR3 contains 15 residues. CDR3 sequence reads: CASSLGQGGNNEQFF. The CDR3 region has the DNA TGTGCCAGCAGCTTAGGGCAGGGGGGGAACAATGAGCAGTTCTTC.

The chain joins TRBV20-1 to TRBJ2-5; D not certain. Germline CDR1 and CDR2: DFQATT and SNEGSKA (reference sequence). The CDR3 extends over 12 amino acids. Between the trimmed V and J ends, which lost 3 bases and 4 bases, there was a span of 9 bases. The CDR3 bases are TGCAGTGCTAGGCGGCGTGTAGAGACCCAGTACTTC. The encoded protein is CSARRRVETQYF.

This clonotype was seen a handful of times. The chain has TRBV6-5 and TRBJ1-6; D gene uncertain. V lost 2 bases and J 16 bases, leaving 9 bases between the germline ends. The CDR3 consists of 11 residues. Germline V CDR1 and CDR2: MNHEY, SVGAGI. CDR3 protein: CASSYRDKLHF. As DNA, the CDR3 is TGTGCCAGCAGTTACAGAGACAAGCTCCACTTT.

The rearrangement uses TRBV6-5 and TRBJ2-1; 15 positions agree with TRBD2. With V trimmed by 2 bases and J by 12 bases, 5 bases remained unmatched. Germline loops: CDR1 MNHEY, CDR2 SVGAGI. The CDR3 contains 15 residues. As DNA, the CDR3 is TGTGCCAGCAGTTACCGGACTAGCGGGGGGGCGATGCAGTTCTTC. Protein sequence: CASSYRTSGGAMQFF.

The rearrangement joins TRBV7-6 to TRBJ2-2; weak D call: TRBD1 (6 bases). With 6 bases removed from V and 4 bases from J, the gap between germline ends came to 15 bases. This CDR3 region has 15 residues. Germline V gene data show CDR1 as SGHVS and CDR2 as FNYEAQ. The CDR3 DNA reads TGTGCCAGCAGATCCCGACAGGAGCTCACCGGGGAGCTGTTTTTT. Protein: CASRSRQELTGELFF.